The present TCR beta chain was sequenced within a study of blood T cell repertoires in COVID-19 (dated by TCRdb to 2018 to 2021). A note on the overall study: Samples from collaborators originated in the United States, Italy and Spain and spanned both the acute and convalescent phases of COVID-19. The prospective study material was composed of cDNA or gDNA derived from T cells, B-cell-depleted T cells, or PBMCs. Subjects who had been exposed to COVID-19, were actively infected with it, or had recovered from it provided the deeply sampled blood TCRbeta repertoires that made up the dataset. A freely available public database, intended as a resource for researchers studying the immune response to SARS-CoV-2, is where the repertoires were released. Samples were obtained from the ongoing ImmuneRACE study (first 160 participants) and from 1,000 to 1,500 subjects provided by 6 global collaborators. Sample metadata almost always included a de-identified subject ID, COVID-19 status, age in years and sex. Where available, HLA class I and class II types were taken from metadata supplied by the sample provider and were not determined by assay-based typing.

The immunoSEQ Assay, a bias-controlled multiplex PCR, was used to amplify TCRbeta CDR3 regions from genomic DNA. Processing in the source paper ran as follows. The number of nucleated cells in each sample was estimated by amplification of reference gene primers within the assay. Sequence reads were collapsed and filtered to measure the absolute abundance of every unique TCRbeta CDR3 rearrangement. For each sample, productive Simpson clonality was calculated as the square root of Simpson's diversity index across productive rearrangements. Drawn from immuneACCESS, this table holds only the in-frame rearrangements with V and J called that TCRdb kept. Clones are partly lost; checked studies trace under half to an unresolved V gene and leave the rest unexplained. The D gene and trimming were derived from the DNA, and the V and J assignments and clone size from that table. In this sample the table shows around 260,000 clones, 83% of which occur a single time. Roughly a tenth of the sample goes to the ten largest clones.

Beyond this particular receptor, the publication reports: The quantity of clinical and demographic metadata differed by source and by participant and was supplied without curation.

The CDR3 numbers 14 residues from cysteine through phenylalanine. The read is trimmed to its CDR3 DNA, 42 bases read in frame from base 1. Worth noting for this clone: It has no known antigen specificity. Base qualities are not at hand, and no much larger clone is one base apart.

Samples from volunteer blood donors who had recovered from COVID-19 were contributed by a second Seattle source. Collaborating institutions collected whole blood in K2EDTA tubes following their own protocols. Collaborator samples were shipped for TCRbeta analysis as frozen whole blood, isolated PBMCs, or DNA extracted from either sample type. This TCR came from a woman aged 45-65 years who had recovered from COVID-19. This chain is built from TRBV7-5 and TRBJ2-3; the table names TRBD2, a call not compared with the DNA. TRBV7-5 constitutes a pseudogene. The sequenced material came from peripheral blood. The CDR3 sequence is CVRRRDWTRDTQYF. The bases are TGTGTCAGAAGGCGGGACTGGACCCGAGATACGCAGTATTTT.